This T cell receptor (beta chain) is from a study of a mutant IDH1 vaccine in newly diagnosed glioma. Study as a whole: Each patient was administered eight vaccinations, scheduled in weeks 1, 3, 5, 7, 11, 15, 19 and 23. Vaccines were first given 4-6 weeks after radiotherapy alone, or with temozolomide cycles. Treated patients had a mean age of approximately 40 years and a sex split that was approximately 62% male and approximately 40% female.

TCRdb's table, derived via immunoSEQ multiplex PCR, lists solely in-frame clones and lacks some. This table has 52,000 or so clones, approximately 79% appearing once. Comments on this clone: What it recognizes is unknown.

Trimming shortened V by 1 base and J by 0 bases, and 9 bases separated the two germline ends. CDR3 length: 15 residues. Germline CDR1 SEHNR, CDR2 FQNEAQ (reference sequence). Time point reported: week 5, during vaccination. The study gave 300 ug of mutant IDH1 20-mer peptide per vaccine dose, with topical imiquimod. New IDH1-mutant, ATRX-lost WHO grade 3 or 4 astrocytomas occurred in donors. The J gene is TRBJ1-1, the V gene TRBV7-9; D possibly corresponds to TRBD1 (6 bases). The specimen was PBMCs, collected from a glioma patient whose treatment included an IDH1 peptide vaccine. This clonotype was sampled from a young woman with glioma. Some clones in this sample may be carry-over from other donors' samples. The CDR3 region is CASSLGQDMNTEAFF. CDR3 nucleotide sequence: TGTGCCAGCAGCTTAGGACAGGATATGAACACTGAAGCTTTCTTT. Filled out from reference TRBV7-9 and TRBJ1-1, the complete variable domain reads DTGVSQNPRHKITKRGQNVTFRCDPISEHNRLYWYRQTLGQGPEFLTYFQNEAQLEKSRLLSDRFSAERPKGSFSTLEIQRTEQGDSAMYLCASSLGQDMNTEAFFGQGTRLTVV.